These T cell receptor beta chains were read from a single sample in a study of cytomegalovirus exposure and HLA in healthy donors. TCRdb keeps only in-frame clones here, not all; method: immunoSEQ multiplex PCR. This table holds 250,000 to 350,000 clones, 86% found once. The sequencing sample was made of PBMCs. These receptors came from a man aged 40-55 years in good health and CMV-seropositive. Both conserved end residues are part of each CDR3. The D gene is left open where the match is weak. The size field is filled for only some rows; it gives once, few, many or a size class.

TRBD2	NA	TRBV28	TRBJ2-7	CASSLTSGRANYEQYF	TGTGCCAGCAGTTTGACTAGCGGGAGGGCCAACTACGAGCAGTACTTC
NA	NA	TRBV18	TRBJ2-5	CASSPPRMNQETQYF	TGTGCCAGCTCACCACCGAGGATGAACCAAGAGACCCAGTACTTC
NA	once	TRBV20-1	TRBJ1-5	CSASGQPQHF	TGCAGTGCTAGCGGTCAGCCCCAGCATTTT
NA	NA	TRBV5-4	TRBJ1-5	CASSLDRANQPQHF	TGTGCCAGCAGCTTGGACAGGGCAAATCAGCCCCAGCATTTT
TRBD2	NA	TRBV28	TRBJ2-7	CASSSVAGGTYEQYF	TGTGCCAGCAGTTCTGTGGCGGGAGGCACCTACGAGCAGTACTTC
NA	NA	TRBV27	TRBJ2-7	CASSERADYPYEQYF	TGTGCCAGCAGTGAAAGGGCAGACTACCCCTACGAGCAGTACTTC
NA	NA	TRBV10-2	TRBJ2-5	CASSEVGETQYF	TGCGCCAGCAGTGAAGTCGGGGAGACCCAGTACTTC
TRBD2	NA	TRBV4-2	TRBJ2-7	CASSQVYGKLAGYSYEQYF	TGTGCCAGCAGCCAAGTCTATGGAAAACTAGCGGGTTACTCCTACGAGCAGTACTTC
TRBD2	NA	TRBV19	TRBJ2-1	CASSIEGRLGRVF	TGTGCCAGTAGTATAGAGGGAAGACTTGGGAGGGTCTTC
NA	NA	TRBV10-3	TRBJ2-7	CAISEVGRSYEQYF	TGTGCCATCAGTGAGGTCGGCAGGTCCTACGAGCAGTACTTC
NA	few	TRBV7-7	TRBJ1-1	CASSLGEGTEAFF	TGTGCTAGCAGCTTAGGAGAGGGCACTGAAGCTTTCTTT
NA	NA	TRBV14	TRBJ1-1	CASSRALSTEAFF	TGTGCCAGCAGCCGGGCCCTCTCCACTGAAGCTTTCTTT
TRBD2	NA	TRBV7-9	TRBJ2-1	CASSPGQTSGRTDNEQFF	TGTGCCAGCAGCCCGGGACAGACTAGCGGGAGGACAGACAATGAGCAGTTCTTC
TRBD1	NA	TRBV11-2	TRBJ2-2	CASRWTGNTGELFF	TGTGCCAGCAGATGGACAGGGAACACCGGGGAGCTGTTTTTT
NA	NA	TRBV5-1	TRBJ2-2	CASRQSTGELFF	TGCGCCAGTAGACAGAGCACCGGGGAGCTGTTTTTT
NA	NA	TRBV29-1	TRBJ1-1	CSVVWGVNTEAFF	TGCAGCGTTGTATGGGGGGTCAACACTGAAGCTTTCTTT
NA	NA	TRBV18	TRBJ1-2	CASSPDINYGYTF	TGTGCCAGCTCACCGGACATCAACTATGGCTACACCTTC
TRBD2	NA	TRBV28	TRBJ2-7	CASRTPSGTYEQYF	TGTGCCAGCAGGACCCCTAGCGGAACCTACGAGCAGTACTTC
NA	NA	TRBV4-3	TRBJ2-1	CASSQDSGYNEQFF	TGCGCCAGCAGCCAAGATTCAGGCTACAATGAGCAGTTCTTC
NA	NA	TRBV30	TRBJ2-7	CAWIRTDGYEQYF	TGTGCCTGGATACGGACAGACGGCTACGAGCAGTACTTC
TRBD1	NA	TRBV6-5	TRBJ2-7	CASRPGGSYEQYF	TGTGCCAGCAGACCAGGGGGTTCCTACGAGCAGTACTTC
TRBD2	NA	TRBV9	TRBJ2-7	CASSVGASGTKEQYF	TGTGCCAGCAGCGTAGGTGCTAGCGGGACTAAAGAGCAGTACTTC
TRBD2	NA	TRBV5-5	TRBJ2-3	CASSLVLAGGDTQYF	TGTGCCAGCAGCTTGGTCCTAGCGGGAGGAGATACGCAGTATTTT
NA	NA	TRBV28	TRBJ1-2	CASSLLNYGYTF	TGTGCCAGCAGTTTACTTAACTATGGCTACACCTTC
NA	once	TRBV7-8	TRBJ2-7	CASSLAEQYYEQYF	TGTGCCAGCAGCTTAGCTGAGCAGTACTACGAGCAGTACTTC
NA	NA	TRBV28	TRBJ2-7	CASSLGSRGWGSEQYF	TGTGCCAGCAGTTTGGGGAGCAGGGGTTGGGGAAGCGAGCAGTACTTC
TRBD1	NA	TRBV15	TRBJ1-1	CATSRRTGALTEAFF	TGTGCCACCAGCAGAAGGACAGGCGCTTTGACTGAAGCTTTCTTT
NA	NA	TRBV11-2	TRBJ1-1	CASSLEGVNTEAFF	TGTGCCAGCAGCTTAGAAGGGGTGAACACTGAAGCTTTCTTT
TRBD1	NA	TRBV28	TRBJ2-7	CASSLGGTGIHEQYF	TGTGCCAGCAGTTTAGGCGGGACAGGGATCCACGAGCAGTACTTC
NA	NA	TRBV4-1	TRBJ2-1	CASSPGGVRYNEQFF	TGCGCCAGCAGCCCCGGGGGAGTAAGATACAATGAGCAGTTCTTC
TRBD2	once	TRBV4-3	TRBJ2-1	CASSHLLAGGYYNEQFF	TGCGCCAGCAGCCATCTACTAGCGGGAGGCTACTACAATGAGCAGTTCTTC
NA	NA	TRBV28	TRBJ1-2	CASSLMGRGYGYTF	TGTGCCAGCAGTCTAATGGGGAGGGGCTATGGCTACACCTTC
NA	once	TRBV6-5	TRBJ2-5	CASTLNGETQYF	TGTGCCAGCACCCTTAACGGGGAGACCCAGTACTTC
TRBD1	NA	TRBV28	TRBJ1-1	CASSLFGTGEGTEAFF	TGTGCCAGCAGTTTATTCGGGACAGGGGAGGGGACTGAAGCTTTCTTT
TRBD2	NA	TRBV6-5	TRBJ2-1	CASSYLIAGGNEQFF	TGTGCCAGCAGTTACTTGATAGCGGGAGGCAATGAGCAGTTCTTC
NA	NA	TRBV7-9	TRBJ2-1	CASSSRSQGLRLVF	TGTGCCAGCAGCTCCAGAAGTCAAGGACTCCGCTTGGTCTTC
TRBD2	NA	TRBV10-3	TRBJ2-3	CAISETGGTSGRRPDTQYF	TGTGCCATCAGTGAGACGGGTGGGACTAGCGGGAGGAGGCCAGATACGCAGTATTTT
TRBD2	NA	TRBV9	TRBJ2-2	CASDGGSGNIGELFF	TGTGCCAGCGATGGGGGTAGCGGGAATATCGGGGAGCTGTTTTTT